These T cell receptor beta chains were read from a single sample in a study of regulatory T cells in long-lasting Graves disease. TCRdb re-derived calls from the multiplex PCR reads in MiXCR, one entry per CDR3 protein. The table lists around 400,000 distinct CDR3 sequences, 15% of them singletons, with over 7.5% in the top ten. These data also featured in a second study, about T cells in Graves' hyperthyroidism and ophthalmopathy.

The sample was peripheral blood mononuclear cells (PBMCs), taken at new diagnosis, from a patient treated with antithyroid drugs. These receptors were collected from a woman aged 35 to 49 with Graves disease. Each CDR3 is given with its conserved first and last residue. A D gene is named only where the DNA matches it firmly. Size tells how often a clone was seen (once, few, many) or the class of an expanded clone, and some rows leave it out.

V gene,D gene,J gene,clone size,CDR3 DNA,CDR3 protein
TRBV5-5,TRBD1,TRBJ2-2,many,TGCGCCAGCAGCCCCCGGACAGGCACCGGGGAGCTGTTTTTT,CASSPRTGTGELFF
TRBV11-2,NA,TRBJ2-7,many,TGTGCCAGCAGCTTAGAGGGGCAGACTAACTCCTACGAGCAGTACTTC,CASSLEGQTNSYEQYF
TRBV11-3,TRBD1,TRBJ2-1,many,TGTGCCAGCAGCAGCCGGGACAGAGATATCAATGAGCAGTTCTTC,CASSSRDRDINEQFF
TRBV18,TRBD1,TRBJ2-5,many,TGTGCCAGCTCACCAATTACAGGGGGTACGGCGGACCAGTACTTC,CASSPITGGTADQYF
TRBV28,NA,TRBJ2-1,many,TGTGCCAGCACCCACGGGGGTCGACATAGTTACTCCTACAATGAGCAGTTCTTC,CASTHGGRHSYSYNEQFF
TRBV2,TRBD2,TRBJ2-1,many,TGTGCCAGCGTCATGGGGGGGACTTCCTCCTACAATGAGCAGTTCTTC,CASVMGGTSSYNEQFF
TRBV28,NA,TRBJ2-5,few,TGTGCCAGCAGTTCCTCCGGGACAACTGGAGAGACCCAGTACTTC,CASSSSGTTGETQYF
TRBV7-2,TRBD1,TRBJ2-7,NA,TGTGCCAGCAGTGGGGGGACAGGAGTCTCCTACGAGCAGTACTTC,CASSGGTGVSYEQYF
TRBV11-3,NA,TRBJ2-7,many,TGTGCCAGCAGCTCGACTAACTCCTACGAGCAGTACTTC,CASSSTNSYEQYF
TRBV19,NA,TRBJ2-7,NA,TGTGCCAGCCGCGCCGCGGGGTCGGGCTACGAGCAGTACTTC,CASRAAGSGYEQYF
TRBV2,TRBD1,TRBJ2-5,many,TGTGCCAGCAGTGTCGAACAGGGGTATCAGGAGACCCAGTACTTC,CASSVEQGYQETQYF
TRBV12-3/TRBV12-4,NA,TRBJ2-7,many,TGTGCCAGCAGTCAGGGGTGGGAGCAGTACTTC,CASSQGWEQYF
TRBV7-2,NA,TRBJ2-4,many,TGTGCCAGCAGCTCGCCCCTGGGGAAGCGGGACATAAGTAACATTCAGTACTTC,CASSSPLGKRDISNIQYF
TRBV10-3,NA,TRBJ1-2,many,TGTGCCATCAGTGAGTCGAGGGAGCCTTGGGGCTACACCTTC,CAISESREPWGYTF
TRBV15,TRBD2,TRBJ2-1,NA,TGTGCCACCAGCAGAGATGGTCACCTAGCGGGAGTCAGTGAGCAGTTCTTC,CATSRDGHLAGVSEQFF
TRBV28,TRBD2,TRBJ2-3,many,TGTGCCAGCAGTTTACCTGCGGGAGGGCCGGGGACAGATACGCAGTATTTT,CASSLPAGGPGTDTQYF
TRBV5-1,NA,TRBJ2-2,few,TGCGCCAGCAGCTTGGGGTCTGGGCGGAACACCGGGGAGCTGTTTTTT,CASSLGSGRNTGELFF
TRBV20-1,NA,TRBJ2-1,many,TGCAGTGCTAGAAGGATGACAGGGCGGGGCAATGAGCAGTTCTTC,CSARRMTGRGNEQFF
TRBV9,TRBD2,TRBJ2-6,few,TGTGCCAGCAGCGCGGATCTAGCGGGGGGCTCTGGGGCCAACGTCCTGACTTTC,CASSADLAGGSGANVLTF
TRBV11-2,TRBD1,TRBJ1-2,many,TGTGCCAGCAGCACGACGGCGACAGGGGGAGGTGGCTACACCTTC,CASSTTATGGGGYTF
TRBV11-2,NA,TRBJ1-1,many,TGTGCCAGCAGCTTAGAAAGGGGCACTGAAGCTTTCTTT,CASSLERGTEAFF
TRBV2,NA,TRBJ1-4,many,TGTGCCAGCATGATCAGAAATGAAAAACTGTTTTTT,CASMIRNEKLFF
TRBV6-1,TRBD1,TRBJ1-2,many,TGTGCCAGCCGCACAGGGGTGAACTATGGCTACACCTTC,CASRTGVNYGYTF
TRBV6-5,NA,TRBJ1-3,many,TGTGCCAGCAGTTACGGGTCCTCTGGAAACACCATATATTTT,CASSYGSSGNTIYF
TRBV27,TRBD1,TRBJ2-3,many,TGTGCCAGCAGCCCGTCACCGACAGGGGGTACGCAGTATTTT,CASSPSPTGGTQYF
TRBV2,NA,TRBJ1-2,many,TGTGCCAGCAGTGAAGGGGTGGACTATGGCTACACCTTC,CASSEGVDYGYTF
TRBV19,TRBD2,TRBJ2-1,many,TGTGCCAGTAGTATGAGGGGAGGCGGGAGCAATGAGCAGTTCTTC,CASSMRGGGSNEQFF
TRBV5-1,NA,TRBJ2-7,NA,TGCGCCAGCAGCCTTGGGACGGTGGGCCTCGAGCAGTACTTC,CASSLGTVGLEQYF
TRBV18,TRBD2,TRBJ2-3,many,TGTGCCAGCTCACCATTCCTAGCGGGAGATACGAGCACAGATACGCAGTATTTT,CASSPFLAGDTSTDTQYF
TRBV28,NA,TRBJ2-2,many,TGTGCCAGCAGTCTAACCGGGACTCCCACCGGGGAGCTGTTTTTT,CASSLTGTPTGELFF
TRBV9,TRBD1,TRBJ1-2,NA,TGCGCCAGCAGCCCTGGACAGGTTGGAAACTATGGCTACACCTTC,CASSPGQVGNYGYTF
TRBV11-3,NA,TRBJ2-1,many,TGTGCCAGCAGCCCCTGGGAGAAAAGAAGCTCCTACAATGAGCAGTTCTTC,CASSPWEKRSSYNEQFF
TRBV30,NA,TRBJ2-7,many,TGTGCCTGGAACGGAGGGGCCTACGAGCAGTACTTC,CAWNGGAYEQYF
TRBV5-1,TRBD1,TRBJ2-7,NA,TGCGCCAGCAGCTTGGGTTCGGGACAGGGTGTCGAGCAGTACTTC,CASSLGSGQGVEQYF
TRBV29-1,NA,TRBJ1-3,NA,TGCAGCGTTGACGGGGAAGGAAACACCATATATTTT,CSVDGEGNTIYF
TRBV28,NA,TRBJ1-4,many,TGTGCCAGCAGTTCCCCGGGGACAAGTGAAAAACTGTTTTTT,CASSSPGTSEKLFF
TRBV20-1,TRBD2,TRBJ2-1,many,TGCAGTGCACCCGGGACTAGCGGGAGGTTGGACAATGAGCAGTTCTTC,CSAPGTSGRLDNEQFF
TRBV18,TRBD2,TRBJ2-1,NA,TGTGCCAGCTCACCTACTAGCGGGAGGGCCGACGGTGAGCAGTTCTTC,CASSPTSGRADGEQFF
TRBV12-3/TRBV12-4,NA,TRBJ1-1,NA,TGTGCCAGCAGCGAGCTGAGGAGGAACACTGAAGCTTTCTTT,CASSELRRNTEAFF
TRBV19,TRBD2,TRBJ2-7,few,TGTGCCAGTAGTAGCCGGGTAGCGGGAGGTACCTCCTACGAGCAGTACTTC,CASSSRVAGGTSYEQYF
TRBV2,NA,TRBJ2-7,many,TGTGCCAGCAGTGAGGGGTACAGCTCCTACGAGCAGTACTTC,CASSEGYSSYEQYF
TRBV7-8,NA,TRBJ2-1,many,TGTGCCAGCAGCCCTCAGGGTGGGCATGAGCAGTTCTTC,CASSPQGGHEQFF